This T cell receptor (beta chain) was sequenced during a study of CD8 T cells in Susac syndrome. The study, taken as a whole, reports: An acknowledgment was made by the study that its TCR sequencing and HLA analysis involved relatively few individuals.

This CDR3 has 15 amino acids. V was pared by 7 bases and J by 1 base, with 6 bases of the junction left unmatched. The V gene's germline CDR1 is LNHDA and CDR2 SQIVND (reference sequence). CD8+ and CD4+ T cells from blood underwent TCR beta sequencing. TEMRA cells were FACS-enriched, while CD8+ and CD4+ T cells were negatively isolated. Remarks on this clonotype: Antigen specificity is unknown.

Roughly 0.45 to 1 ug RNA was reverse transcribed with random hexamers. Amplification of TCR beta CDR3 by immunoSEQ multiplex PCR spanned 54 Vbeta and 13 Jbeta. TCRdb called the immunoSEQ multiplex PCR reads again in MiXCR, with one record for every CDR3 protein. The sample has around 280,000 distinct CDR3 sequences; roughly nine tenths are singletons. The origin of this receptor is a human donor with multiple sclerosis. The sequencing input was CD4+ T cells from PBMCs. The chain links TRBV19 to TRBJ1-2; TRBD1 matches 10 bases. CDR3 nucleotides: TGTGCCAGTAAAGACAGGGGGCGAAGTAACTATGGCTACACCTTC. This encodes CASKDRGRSNYGYTF.